This TCR beta chain was recorded in a study of identifying expanded T cells in peripheral blood. Study-wide results and caveats: Variance in clone template counts between two-week samples significantly increased with total template count across all healthy donors. Over about two and four weeks, about 15 and 19 clones changed, versus approximately 1.2 between replicates.

As to this clone: Its target is unknown.

CDR1 and CDR2 from the germline V gene are SNHLY and FYNNEI. This CDR3 contains 15 residues. Deletions cut 7 bases from V and 0 bases from J, with 15 bases between. Healthy donors had no documented immune events, such as infections, while sampled. Repertoires were generated with immunoSEQ multiplex PCR, while TCRdb's copy carries only in-frame clones and drops some. The sample has more than 80,000 clones, about nine tenths seen once. This chain joins TRBV2 and TRBJ2-5, with D possibly called TRBD1 or TRBD2 (5 bases each). The receptor was derived from a person aged 18-69 years in good health. The sequenced sample consisted of blood. The CDR3 DNA follows: TGTGCCAGCAAACAGTGGGGGAAAAACCAAGAGACCCAGTACTTC. Translating gives CASKQWGKNQETQYF.